One sample yielded the 25 T cell receptor beta chains listed below, sequenced in a study of blood T cells in healthy people across ages (dated by TCRdb to 2013 to 2016). The library was obtained by 5' RACE. These reads were obtained on an Illumina HiSeq 2500. A second PCR of about 6 to 11 cycles was run with a J-beta primer mix and a sample-barcoded 5' primer. TCRdb reran the public reads through fastp at Q25 and MiXCR, keeping productive beta chains. Rows matching on CDR3 protein sequence are summarized as one entry with the most common DNA and genes. The sample data list some 1,500,000 distinct CDR3 sequences, and 35% to 45% of these were observed just once. The top ten constitute about 4.1% of the sample. The sample was blood. Receptors were obtained from a woman younger than 35 in good health.

V and J are TRBV10-3 and TRBJ2-7; TRBD2 might be the D (5 bases). The CDR3 contains 17 residues. V lost 8 bases and J 6 bases, leaving 29 bases between the germline ends. Germline loops: CDR1 ENHRY, CDR2 SYGVKD. The chain's CDR3 is CAISGGGSHRRVSEQYF. The CDR3 bases are TGTGCCATCTCCGGAGGTGGCAGTCATAGAAGGGTTTCCGAGCAGTACTTC.

With regard to this clonotype: A read error may be the cause here, since a much bigger clone is one base away. The J gene is TRBJ1-5, the V gene TRBV7-2; 7 nucleotides align to TRBD1. Per germline, CDR1 SGHTA and CDR2 FQGNSA. This CDR3 is built from 14 residues. The CDR3 DNA reads as TGTGCCGGCAGCGGGGACAGCCGCAATCAGCCCCAGCATTTT. This sequence encodes CAGSGDSRNQPQHF. Drawing the rest from reference TRBV7-2 and TRBJ1-5, the complete variable domain is GAGVSQSPSNKVTEKGKDVELRCDPISGHTALYWYRQSLGQGLEFLIYFQGNSAPDKSGLPSDRFSAERTGGSVSTLTIQRTQQEDSAVYLCAGSGDSRNQPQHFGDGTRLSIL.

This clonotype came up once. The V gene is TRBV29-1, the J gene TRBJ1-4, with D uncertain. Germline CDR1 SQVTM, CDR2 ANQGSEA. CDR3 size: 12 residues. Trimming took 0 bases from V and 8 from J, leaving 7 bases between them. CDR3 in amino acids: CSVEDRREKLFF. The CDR3 nucleotides read TGCAGCGTTGAAGATCGGCGGGAAAAACTGTTTTTT.

This clonotype was seen only a few times. The genes are TRBV19 and TRBJ2-1, with 12 bases fitting TRBD2. This CDR3 comprises 20 residues. J was trimmed by 6 bases and V by 0 bases; bases with no gene match: 15. Germline V CDR1 and CDR2: LNHDA, SQIVND (reference sequence). For the CDR3, the DNA is TGTGCCAGTAGTATAGATCTTGGGGGGACTAGCGGGTCTCGGGGCAATGAGCAGTTCTTC. The encoded protein is CASSIDLGGTSGSRGNEQFF.

This chain joins TRBV20-1 and TRBJ2-1; 7 bases align to TRBD1. Germline-derived CDR1 and CDR2 are DFQATT and SNEGSKA (reference sequence). V lost 6 bases, J lost 3 bases, and 5 bases stayed unmatched. The CDR3 consists of 13 residues. This CDR3 reads CSAGQALYNEQFF. In nucleotides, the CDR3 is TGCAGTGCCGGACAGGCCCTCTACAATGAGCAGTTCTTC.

The chain is built from TRBV10-3 and TRBJ2-7, with D perhaps assigned TRBD1 or TRBD2 (5 bases each). Germline loops: CDR1 ENHRY, CDR2 SYGVKD. The CDR3 contains 13 residues. The V gene lost 6 bases and the J gene lost 2 bases, with 11 bases spanning the gap. The CDR3 reads CAIRGDGTYEQYF. CDR3 nucleotide sequence: TGTGCCATCAGGGGGGACGGGACCTACGAGCAGTACTTC.

The CDR3 spells CSAVSVSGRPPEQYF. The CDR3 bases are TGCAGCGCGGTGTCAGTGAGCGGGAGGCCTCCTGAGCAGTACTTC. This chain joins TRBV29-1 and TRBJ2-5; 9 bases map to TRBD2. From germline, CDR1 is SQVTM and CDR2 ANQGSEA. With V trimmed by 7 bases and J by 11 bases, 20 bases remained unmatched. This CDR3 comprises 15 residues. Based on the CDR3 plus reference TRBV29-1 and TRBJ2-5, the full variable domain is SAVISQKPSRDICQRGTSLTIQCQVDSQVTMMFWYRQQPGQSLTLIATANQGSEATYESGFVIDKFPISRPNLTFSTLTVSNMSPEDSSIYLCSAVSVSGRPPEQYFGPGTRLLVL.

The V call is TRBV29-1, the J call TRBJ1-1, with D possibly being TRBD1 (5 bases). The CDR3 has 14 residues. Trimming removed 3 bases from V and 4 bases from J, with 15 bases in between. Germline V gives CDR1 SQVTM, CDR2 ANQGSEA. As DNA, the CDR3 is TGCAGCGTTGAGAGTCGGGGGAGCCGCACTGAAGCTTTCTTT. Translation gives CSVESRGSRTEAFF.

The chain joins TRBV20-1 to TRBJ2-1; either TRBD1 or TRBD2 may supply D (5 bases each). CDR1 and CDR2 (germline): DFQATT, SNEGSKA (reference sequence). Trimming stripped 6 bases from V and 9 bases from J, with 15 bases between. The CDR3 length is 12 residues. Written as DNA, the CDR3 is TGCAGTGCCGAGGCCTCTGGGGGTGAGCAGTTCTTC. Translation: CSAEASGGEQFF.

The table lists this clonotype with a few counts. CDR3: CASSLEGTSADTQYF. The CDR3 nucleotides read TGTGCCAGCAGCTTAGAGGGTACTAGCGCCGATACGCAGTATTTT. This rearrangement joins TRBV11-2 to TRBJ2-3, with 7 bases matching TRBD2. Germline-derived CDR1 and CDR2 are SGHAT and FQNNGV. V lost 0 bases, J lost 6 bases, and 6 bases stayed unmatched. The length of the CDR3 is 15 residues.

In regard to this clonotype: A much larger clone lies a single base off, so this may be a read error. The V and J genes are TRBV29-1 and TRBJ2-1; D gene unclear. The tail of the sequence fits TRBJ2-7 better, so the J call may be wrong. From germline, CDR1 is SQVTM and CDR2 ANQGSEA. The CDR3 spans 11 residues. CDR3 nucleotide sequence: TGCAGCGCGCCCTCCTACAATGAGCAGTACTTC. Protein: CSAPSYNEQYF.

The gene calls are TRBV4-1 and TRBJ1-2, with no clear D. Germline-derived CDR1 and CDR2 are MGHRA and YSYEKL. The V gene lost 0 bases and the J gene lost 0 bases, with 8 bases spanning the gap. The CDR3 is made up of 15 amino acids. The CDR3 loop reads CASSQDLITNYGYTF. The DNA of the CDR3 is TGCGCCAGCAGCCAAGATTTAATCACTAACTATGGCTACACCTTC.

The rearrangement uses TRBV5-1 and TRBJ1-2, with 12 positions matching TRBD1. Trimming at V came to 3 bases and at J to 13 bases, leaving 7 bases not matched to a gene. The CDR3 contains 13 residues. The germline CDR1 and CDR2 sequences are SGHRS and YFSETQ. The DNA of the CDR3 is TGCGCCAGCAGCTCCGGGACAGGGGGCCCTGGCACCTTC. It codes for CASSSGTGGPGTF.

This clonotype was detected a few times. The chain couples TRBV4-3 to TRBJ1-4, with D perhaps matching TRBD1 (6 bases). Germline CDR1 and CDR2: LGHNA and YSLEER. The CDR3 covers 16 residues. The V gene lost 4 bases and the J gene lost 0 bases, with 12 bases spanning the gap. In DNA, the CDR3 is TGCGCCAGCAGCCCCAGGGGAGGGGCAACTAATGAAAAACTGTTTTTT. Protein product: CASSPRGGATNEKLFF.

In this sample, this clonotype turned up a few times. The rearrangement uses TRBV12-3 or TRBV12-4 and TRBJ1-1; no clear D gene. The V end lost 1 base, the J end lost 4 bases, and 10 bases lay between the germline ends. The CDR3 totals 14 residues. CDR3 residues: CASSLGVVATEAFF. The CDR3, as DNA: TGTGCCAGCAGTTTAGGGGTTGTGGCCACTGAAGCTTTCTTT.

This clonotype has a count of ten or more. The rearrangement uses TRBV7-2 and TRBJ2-3, with 7 bases lining up with TRBD2. This CDR3 comprises 14 residues. V lost 1 base to trimming and J lost 5 bases; unmatched junction nucleotides: 3. Germline V CDR1 and CDR2: SGHTA, FQGNSA. The CDR3, as DNA: TGTGCCAGCAGCTTAGTAGGCGGGGGAGATACGCAGTATTTT. Amino acids: CASSLVGGGDTQYF.

The V gene is TRBV7-2, the J gene TRBJ2-1; 9 bases align to TRBD1. This CDR3 is built from 16 residues. Unmatched junction bases numbered 7, after V lost 5 bases and J lost 2 bases. CDR1 is SGHTA, CDR2 FQGNSA, per germline. The CDR3 DNA is TGTGCCAGCAGCCCCAGACAGGGGGGGCCCTACAATGAGCAGTTCTTC. This codes for CASSPRQGGPYNEQFF.

This clonotype was counted a few times. The chain uses TRBV12-3 or TRBV12-4 and TRBJ2-2; unclear D gene. The ends were cut back, 7 bases at V and 0 bases at J, with 12 bases in the middle. The CDR3 loop spans 15 amino acids. CDR3 amino acids: CASTLTTSNTGELFF. CDR3 in DNA: TGTGCCAGCACCTTGACAACATCGAACACCGGGGAGCTGTTTTTT.

This clonotype occurred a few times. CDR3 coding DNA: TGCGCCAGCAGCCAGGGGAGGGACACTGAAGCTTTCTTT. Its protein is CASSQGRDTEAFF. V usage is TRBV4-1 and J usage is TRBJ1-1; D remains unclear. Looked up from germline, CDR1 is MGHRA and CDR2 is YSYEKL. Trimming cost V 3 bases and J 3 bases, with 8 bases left between them. The CDR3 runs 13 residues.

The genes are TRBV20-1 and TRBJ1-2; possible D gene TRBD1, 5 bases. This CDR3 is built from 14 residues. The ends were cut back, 3 bases at V and 0 bases at J, with 11 bases in the middle. Per the germline V gene, CDR1 is DFQATT and CDR2 is SNEGSKA (reference sequence). CDR3 loop: CSASVGGANYGYTF. Here the CDR3 DNA reads TGCAGTGCTAGCGTCGGGGGAGCTAACTATGGCTACACCTTC.

This clonotype was found once. The junction does not match germline at one end; this may be a read error. The chain employs TRBV12-3 or TRBV12-4 and TRBJ1-2; D gene uncertain. CDR3 size: 14 residues. The CDR3 spells CASPRYGSHYSYTF. For the CDR3, the DNA is TGTGCCAGCCCTAGGTACGGCAGTCACTATAGCTACACCTTC.

This chain connects TRBV5-1 to TRBJ2-3; D is perhaps TRBD1 (5 bases). Per the germline V gene, CDR1 is SGHRS and CDR2 is YFSETQ. The CDR3 is made up of 15 amino acids. Trimming took 4 bases from V and 1 from J, leaving 13 bases between them. The CDR3 region has the DNA TGCGCCAGCAGCCCGACAGTTCTCGGCACAGATACGCAGTATTTT. Translating it yields CASSPTVLGTDTQYF.

The V and J genes are TRBV20-1 and TRBJ1-4; TRBD1 matches at 7 bases. The germline V gene has CDR1 DFQATT and CDR2 SNEGSKA (reference sequence). This CDR3 has 14 amino acids. V was pared by 1 base and J by 7 bases, with 6 bases of the junction left unmatched. The CDR3 nucleotides read TGCAGTGCTAGAGCAAGGGGGCGCGGTGAAAAACTGTTTTTT. Protein product: CSARARGRGEKLFF.

The chain uses TRBV12-3 or TRBV12-4 and TRBJ2-4; 12 bases line up with TRBD1. The V segment lost 4 bases and the J segment 13 bases; nucleotides outside the gene matches: 8. The CDR3 contains 14 residues. The CDR3: CASSSGQGAREQYF. The CDR3 DNA sequence: TGTGCCAGCAGTTCGGGACAGGGGGCTAGGGAGCAGTACTTC.

The chain is built from TRBV29-1 and TRBJ1-4; 8 bases match TRBD1. The CDR3 covers 16 residues. Germline V CDR1 and CDR2: SQVTM, ANQGSEA. The V gene end was trimmed by 4 bases and the J gene end by 0 bases; junction bases not matched to a gene: 7. The CDR3: CSVVAGGGATNEKLFF. CDR3 coding DNA: TGCAGCGTTGTAGCAGGGGGCGGTGCAACTAATGAAAAACTGTTTTTT.